The 18 T cell receptor beta chains in this list originate from one sample, sequenced in a study of monozygotic twins with inflammatory bowel disease. TCRdb re-called the 5' RACE reads and catalogs CDR3 proteins one per entry, DNA excluded. In total, the table holds over 110,000 distinct CDR3 sequences. Sequencing was carried out using blood. These TCRs come from a human donor with ulcerative colitis or Crohn's disease, or a healthy co-twin of an affected twin (not recorded which).

The rearrangement links TRBV6-1 to TRBJ2-3; the D call from TCRdb, TRBD2, cannot be confirmed without DNA. This CDR3 is 15 amino acids long. CDR1 and CDR2 from the germline V gene are MNHNS and SASEGT. The CDR3 is CASSRGLASTDTQYF.

The chain has TRBV20-1 and TRBJ1-2. The CDR3 length is 15 residues. Germline V gene data show CDR1 as DFQATT and CDR2 as SNEGSKA (reference sequence). CDR3 region: CSARPSEGEVYGYTF.

The genes are TRBV6-6 and TRBJ1-1; with no DNA, the TCRdb D assignment of TRBD1 cannot be verified. Germline values: CDR1 MNHNY, CDR2 SVGAGI (reference sequence). The CDR3 contains 13 residues. The CDR3 protein is CASQPGWLVEAFF.

The gene calls are TRBV15 and TRBJ2-3. The V gene's germline CDR1 is LNHNV and CDR2 YYDKDF (reference sequence). The length of the CDR3 is 12 residues. The CDR3 reads CATSRSTDTQYF.

The chain has TRBV28 and TRBJ2-3; there is no DNA to check the TCRdb D call of TRBD1. This CDR3 comprises 14 residues. Germline CDR1 and CDR2: MDHEN and SYDVKM. The CDR3 reads CASSSGQDTDTQYF.

The chain carries TRBV20-1 and TRBJ2-2; TCRdb's D call, TRBD1, is unchecked because there is no DNA. The germline gives CDR1 DFQATT, CDR2 SNEGSKA (reference sequence). The CDR3 extends over 15 amino acids. The CDR3 sequence is CSAGKGGLVAGELFF.

The chain joins TRBV20-1 to TRBJ2-7; the TCRdb D gene call, TRBD1, has no DNA to confirm it. The CDR3 runs 15 residues. Germline V CDR1 and CDR2: DFQATT, SNEGSKA (reference sequence). CDR3 region: CSVRAGRGAAYEQYF.

The chain joins TRBV20-1 to TRBJ1-3. The CDR3 is 13 amino acids. Germline V gives CDR1 DFQATT, CDR2 SNEGSKA (reference sequence). The CDR3 loop is CSASQGGGNTIYF.

The chain recombines TRBV7-8 with TRBJ2-7; TCRdb names TRBD1, which stays unverified in the absence of DNA. Germline V gene data show CDR1 as SGHVS and CDR2 as FQNEAQ. This CDR3 is 14 amino acids long. CDR3 in amino acids: CASSLAEGFYEQYF.

The CDR3 sequence is CASSSSGGAEETQYF. The chain joins TRBV7-3 to TRBJ2-5; TCRdb designates TRBD2, a call that cannot be tested without DNA. This CDR3 is built from 15 residues. The germline V gene has CDR1 SGHTA and CDR2 FQGTGA.

The V gene is TRBV7-3, the J gene TRBJ2-3; TCRdb proposes TRBD2, but this gene call is untestable without DNA. The CDR3 contains 16 residues. The germline V gene has CDR1 SGHTA and CDR2 FQGTGA. CDR3 in amino acids: CASSQHTGGGTDTQYF.

The CDR3 spells CASSAGVPESYEQYF. V and J are TRBV9 and TRBJ2-7; TCRdb lists TRBD1, though no DNA is available to test this call. This CDR3 is 15 amino acids long. The germline V gene encodes CDR1 SGDLS and CDR2 YYNGEE.

V usage is TRBV7-8 and J usage is TRBJ1-2. Germline-derived CDR1 and CDR2 are SGHVS and FQNEAQ. The CDR3 totals 14 residues. The CDR3: CASSSKRGINGYTF. The whole variable domain, filled in from reference TRBV7-8 and TRBJ1-2, reads GAGVSQSPRYKVAKRGQDVALRCDPISGHVSLFWYQQALGQGPEFLTYFQNEAQLDKSGLPSDRFFAERPEGSVSTLKIQRTQQEDSAVYLCASSSKRGINGYTFGSGTRLTVV.

The chain recombines TRBV5-6 with TRBJ2-3. The germline V gene encodes CDR1 SGHDT and CDR2 YYEEEE. The length of the CDR3 is 17 residues. CDR3 region: CASSPATYMPSTDTQYF. Drawing the rest from reference TRBV5-6 and TRBJ2-3, the complete variable domain is DAGVTQSPTHLIKTRGQQVTLRCSPKSGHDTVSWYQQALGQGPQFIFQYYEEEERQRGNFPDRFSGHQFPNYSSELNVNALLLGDSALYLCASSPATYMPSTDTQYFGPGTRLTVL.

The chain recombines TRBV9 with TRBJ2-7; the D call of TRBD1 rests on TCRdb alone, since no DNA is present to check it. The CDR3 covers 15 residues. Per the germline V gene, CDR1 is SGDLS and CDR2 is YYNGEE. The CDR3 spells CASSVGGAKSYEQYF.

The V and J genes are TRBV4-2 and TRBJ2-3; the TCRdb call, TRBD2, lacks DNA for checking. The CDR3 totals 18 residues. Germline values: CDR1 LGHNA, CDR2 YNFKEQ. This CDR3 is CASSQGSNRRGGTDTQYF.

This chain links TRBV20-1 with TRBJ2-7; the TCRdb D gene call, TRBD2, has no DNA to confirm it. Germline CDR1 DFQATT, CDR2 SNEGSKA (reference sequence). This CDR3 has 16 amino acids. The CDR3 region is CSARGLAGPRSYEQYF.

The genes are TRBV19 and TRBJ2-7; TCRdb calls TRBD1, which cannot be checked without DNA. Germline V CDR1 and CDR2: LNHDA, SQIVND (reference sequence). This CDR3 comprises 15 residues. CDR3 loop: CASSLQGMGDYEQYF.